This is a list of T cell receptor beta chains from one sample in a study of shared clonotypes between healthy human individuals. Data came from immunoSEQ multiplex PCR; TCRdb stores just in-frame clones and leaves some out. The sample carries under 1,100,000 clones, approximately 76% recorded once. Source material: memory CD4+ T cells sorted from blood. These receptors were collected from a young man in good health. Both conserved end residues are part of each CDR3. The order of the fields is D gene, clone size, V gene, J gene, CDR3 DNA, CDR3 protein. D genes are given only for firm matches. Clone size is stated in some rows and not others, as once, few, many or a class when expanded.

>-|many|TRBV11-1|TRBJ2-7
TGTGCCAGCAGCTTAGGGTCATGGAACGAGCAGTACTTC
CASSLGSWNEQYF
>TRBD1|-|TRBV5-1|TRBJ2-7
TGCGCCTCCTCCTCCCGGGACAGGGGATACGAGCAGTACTTC
CASSSRDRGYEQYF
>TRBD2|-|TRBV6-1|TRBJ2-3
TGTGCCAGCAGTGAGACTAGCGGTTCTAGCACAGATACGCAGTATTTT
CASSETSGSSTDTQYF
>-|-|TRBV18|TRBJ1-2
TGTGCCAGCTCACCAACCGAGGGGTATGGCTACACCTTC
CASSPTEGYGYTF
>-|-|TRBV6-5|TRBJ2-7
TGTGCCAGCCAAACAGGGAATGAGCAGTACTTC
CASQTGNEQYF
>-|-|TRBV27|TRBJ2-7
TGTGCCAGCAGTTTTGCGGGACCCTACGAGCAGTACTTC
CASSFAGPYEQYF
>-|few|TRBV5-4|TRBJ1-2
TGTGCCAGCAGCTTGGAACCAGGGAGCTATGGCTACACCTTC
CASSLEPGSYGYTF
>-|once|TRBV7-2|TRBJ2-5
TGTGCCAGCAGCTCGTATGGTAGCAGAGAGACCCAGTACTTC
CASSSYGSRETQYF
>TRBD1|-|TRBV19|TRBJ2-7
TGTGCCAGTAGGGACAGGGACTACGAGCAGTACTTC
CASRDRDYEQYF
>-|-|TRBV7-2|TRBJ1-6
TGTGCCAGCAGCTTAGGTCCAGAGATGAGCCTCCACTTT
CASSLGPEMSLHF
>-|once|TRBV5-6|TRBJ2-2
TGTGCCAGCAGCTTCGTCACGGGGGAGCTGTTTTTT
CASSFVTGELFF
>-|once|TRBV6-1|TRBJ2-2
TGTGCCAGCAGTGCCTGGATAGACACCGGGGAGCTGTTTTTT
CASSAWIDTGELFF
>-|-|TRBV19|TRBJ2-2
TGTGCCAGTGTCGATACGAACACCGGGGAGCTGTTTTTT
CASVDTNTGELFF
>-|-|TRBV5-4|TRBJ1-5
TGTGCCAGCAGCTTCGACCTTAATCAGCCCCAGCATTTT
CASSFDLNQPQHF
>-|-|TRBV5-1|TRBJ1-6
TGCGCCAGCAGCGCCGCTTCTAGTCAATCCCTCCACTTT
CASSAASSQSLHF
>-|-|TRBV6-1|TRBJ2-2
TGTGCCAGCGCAGGAGTGCGGGACACCGGGGAGCTGTTTTTT
CASAGVRDTGELFF
>-|-|TRBV6-1|TRBJ2-7
TGTGCCAGCATGACCGACAGGCCCCCCTACGAGCAGTACTTC
CASMTDRPPYEQYF
>-|many|TRBV6-1|TRBJ1-2
TGTGCCAGCAGTGTTGGCGGGGTGAACTATGGCTACACCTTC
CASSVGGVNYGYTF
>TRBD2|few|TRBV5-1|TRBJ2-1
TGCGCCAGCAGCTTGGTAGCGGGATCCAATGAGCAGTTCTTC
CASSLVAGSNEQFF
>-|-|TRBV2|TRBJ2-5
TGTGCCAGCAGTGAACGGGAGACCCAGTACTTC
CASSERETQYF
>TRBD1|-|TRBV5-4|TRBJ2-5
TGTGCCAGCAGTCCAGGACAGGGGGCAATAGAGACCCAGTACTTC
CASSPGQGAIETQYF
>-|many|TRBV29-1|TRBJ1-1
TGCAGCGCTCCCGGGGGCTGGAACACTGAAGCTTTCTTT
CSAPGGWNTEAFF
>TRBD2|-|TRBV11-3|TRBJ2-5
TGTGCCAGCAGCTCACAGGGTGTGGGACTAGCGGGACCAACCGGGACCCAGTACTTC
CASSSQGVGLAGPTGTQYF
>-|-|TRBV28|TRBJ1-5
TGTGCCAGCAGTTTACTCGCCAGGCTCTCCAATCAGCCCCAGCATTTT
CASSLLARLSNQPQHF
>TRBD2|few|TRBV6-5|TRBJ2-1
TGTGCCAGCAGCTTAAGCGGGATCTCCTACAATGAGCAGTTCTTC
CASSLSGISYNEQFF
>-|-|TRBV5-1|TRBJ2-1
TGCGCCAGCAGCTTGGACGGACAGTACTACAATGAGCAGTTCTTC
CASSLDGQYYNEQFF
>TRBD2|-|TRBV4-1|TRBJ2-3
TGCGCCAGCAGCCAACATCCGACTAGCGGGGGGGGATCAGTTACGCAGTATTTT
CASSQHPTSGGGSVTQYF
>-|-|TRBV30|TRBJ2-3
TGTGCCTGGAGTGTACAGGGCGGAAGCACAGATACGCAGTATTTT
CAWSVQGGSTDTQYF
>TRBD2|-|TRBV4-1|TRBJ2-7
TGCGCCAGCAGCCAAGAGTTTCGAACGGGGGGTTCCTACGAGCAGTACTTC
CASSQEFRTGGSYEQYF
>TRBD1|-|TRBV7-2|TRBJ2-6
TGTGCCAGCAGCACCCGGGACAGGGTCGGTGGGGCCAACGTCCTGACTTTC
CASSTRDRVGGANVLTF
>-|many|TRBV7-9|TRBJ1-5
TGTGCCAGCAGCTTAGAGGGTAAGCCCCAGCATTTT
CASSLEGKPQHF
>-|-|TRBV2|TRBJ2-1
TGTGCCAGCAGTGAAGACCGGGGAGACCAGTTCTTC
CASSEDRGDQFF
>TRBD2|many|TRBV7-2|TRBJ2-5
TGTGCCAGCAGCTTAATAGGACTAGCTCGGGAGACCCAGTACTTC
CASSLIGLARETQYF
>-|-|TRBV7-2|TRBJ1-2
TGTGCCAGCAGCTTATCAGGATATGGCTACACCTTC
CASSLSGYGYTF
>-|-|TRBV30|TRBJ1-4
TGTGCCTGGAGTCTGGGCGGGCGCGAAAAACTGTTTTTT
CAWSLGGREKLFF
>TRBD1|-|TRBV7-2|TRBJ2-5
TGTGCCAGCAGCTCGAGGGCAGGGGGCGCAGAGACCCAGTACTTC
CASSSRAGGAETQYF
>TRBD2|once|TRBV6-6|TRBJ2-7
TGTGCCAGCAGGGAGCGACTAGCCGGCGAGCAGTACTTC
CASRERLAGEQYF